This T cell receptor beta chain came from a study of CD8 T cell repertoires and HIV-1 epitope variants. Study-level information: Controls were a CMV, EBV and flu pool, Ebola AY9, and no peptide. An uncultured baseline aliquot held 1M T cells. General study findings and limits: Beta chains alone show antigen proliferation, not cytokine profile or function. Nine or ten antigen-specific TCR beta clonotypes were found; roughly six seemed cross-reactive to variants.

As concerns this clone: Its cognate antigen is unknown.

The CDR3 loop spans 14 amino acids. V was cut by 2 bases and J by 2 bases, with 11 bases left in between. CDR1 and CDR2 (germline): SGHKS, YYEKEE (reference sequence). Here immunoSEQ multiplex PCR was the method, and the copy in TCRdb shows in-frame clones only, minus some. The data contain 95,000 or so clones, roughly four fifths of them seen just once; the ten biggest clones take up 20% to 30%. The V gene is TRBV5-5, the J gene TRBJ2-7; D is uncertain. Sequenced: uncultured baseline CD8+ T cells from peripheral blood mononuclear cells (PBMCs). The source is a male donor with HIV. CDR3 sequence (DNA): TGTGCCAGCAGCTTACTTGACGGAACCTACGAGCAGTACTTC. This encodes CASSLLDGTYEQYF.